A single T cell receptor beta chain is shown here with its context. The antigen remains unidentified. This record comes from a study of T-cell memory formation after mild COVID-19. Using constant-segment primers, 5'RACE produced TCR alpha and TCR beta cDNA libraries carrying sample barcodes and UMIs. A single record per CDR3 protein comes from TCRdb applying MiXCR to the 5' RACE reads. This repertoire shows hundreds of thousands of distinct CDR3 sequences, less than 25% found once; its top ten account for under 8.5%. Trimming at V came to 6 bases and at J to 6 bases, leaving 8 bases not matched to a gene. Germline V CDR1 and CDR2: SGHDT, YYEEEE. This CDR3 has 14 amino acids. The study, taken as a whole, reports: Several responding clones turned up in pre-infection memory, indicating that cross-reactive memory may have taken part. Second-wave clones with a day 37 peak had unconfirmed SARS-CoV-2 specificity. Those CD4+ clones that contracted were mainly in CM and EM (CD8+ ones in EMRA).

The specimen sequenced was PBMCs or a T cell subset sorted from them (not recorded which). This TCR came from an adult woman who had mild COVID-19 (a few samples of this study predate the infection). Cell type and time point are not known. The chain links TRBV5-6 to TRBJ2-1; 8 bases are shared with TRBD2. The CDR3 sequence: CASTPGLVPNEQFF. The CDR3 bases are TGTGCCAGCACCCCGGGACTAGTTCCCAATGAGCAGTTCTTC.